The sequence of this T cell receptor beta chain was determined in a study of blood T cell repertoires in COVID-19. About the study: COVID-19 samples, acute and convalescent, were from the United States, Italy and Spain. Sources were T cells, B-cell-depleted T cells, or PBMCs; the material itself was cDNA or gDNA.

The CDR3 runs to 16 residues. Trimming cost V 0 bases and J 4 bases, with 10 bases left between them. Seattle patient enrollment occurred during active infection, with longitudinal follow-up thereafter. TCRdb keeps only in-frame clones here, not all; method: immunoSEQ multiplex PCR. Of around 400,000 clones in the sample, over 75% were seen once. V gene TRBV23-1 combines with J gene TRBJ2-6, with D perhaps matching TRBD1 (5 bases). TRBV23-1 is recorded as an ORF, its role being uncertain. The receptor's source is a woman aged 25 to 39 with COVID-19, enrolled during active disease. The sequenced material came from peripheral blood. CDR3 sequence reads: CASSQSGEDGANVLTF. In DNA, the CDR3 is TGCGCCAGCAGTCAATCAGGGGAAGACGGGGCCAACGTCCTGACTTTC.